This TCR beta chain is from a study of CD8+CD57+ T cells in acquired aplastic anemia. Looking at the study overall: Mean yield of DNA from sorted CD4+ and CD8+ cells was 2.5 to 4 ug.

On this clonotype itself: Its target is unknown.

For CDR3 and TCR beta VDJ profiling, genomic DNA was the template used. Using its own MiXCR run on the reads, TCRdb lists one record per CDR3 protein. Here the sample spans some 130,000 distinct CDR3 sequences, around 48% being singletons. The CDR3 length is 11 residues. Germline V gives CDR1 ENHRY, CDR2 SYGVKD. Trimming took off 8 bases at V and 2 bases at J, with 7 bases between the two ends. General observations from the study: No significant difference in CD8+ Simpson's diversity was found between patients and controls. There were around 28 CD8+ CDR3 sequences that occurred in both patients and controls.

The genes are TRBV10-3 and TRBJ2-7, with D uncertain. The sample consisted of sorted CD4+, CD8+, or CD8+CD57+ T cells (not recorded which) from PBMCs. This receptor was taken from a human donor in good health, serving as a control. CDR3 sequence reads: CAIGTTYEQYF. As DNA, the CDR3 is TGTGCCATCGGAACTACCTACGAGCAGTACTTC.